This T cell receptor beta chain was sequenced during a study of cytomegalovirus exposure and HLA in healthy donors (TCRdb year 2017). Background on the whole study: An earlier analysis of around 600 of the donors reported 250 to 300 Gb of sequence data and some 120 million unique TCR beta sequences from about 200 million T cells. Approximately 330 gigabases of sequencing data and 70 million to 100 million unique TCR sequences made up an early release that covered 500 to 650 HLA-typed donors. Of the 350 to 450 genotyped donors, about 80% fell in the genetic ancestry cluster associated with self-reported Caucasian donors. The study was designed to test whether signatures of past pathogen exposure could be identified by cataloging public T cell receptors. Using immunosequencing, the study profiled T cell repertoires from approximately 700 subjects and related those repertoires to cytomegalovirus serostatus. A separate validation cohort of about 110 different subjects was used in addition to the roughly 620-subject first cohort. The study combined high-throughput TCR immunosequencing, statistical association of individual TCRs with disease status, and machine learning to predict cytomegalovirus infection status. In a later analysis, previously published TCR beta repertoires from about 670 donors were re-analyzed and high-resolution HLA genotyping was added so that TCR occurrence patterns could be studied. The later analysis used no new phenotypic data to find candidate immune exposures, relying instead on TCR beta sequences and their occurrence across donors. An earlier analysis of approximately 640 of the donors applied high-throughput TCR beta sequencing to assess whether each TCR beta V gene segment acted as functional or pseudogenic. Donor age, sex, ethnicity and CMV serostatus were collected together with the repertoire data. A later genetic analysis used genome-wide SNP genotypes for about 65% of the roughly 670 donors, treating that subset as a discovery cohort. Every repertoire in the discovery cohort had been generated on one and the same sequencing platform. HLA typing included class I and class II loci at four-digit resolution. The number of donors typed differed by locus, with 629-630 for A, B, C, DRB1 and DQB1, around 560 for DQA1, under 610 for DPA1, and around 430 for DPB1. Four to six DR-DQ haplotypes were handled as single units for association and clustering, since linkage in the cohort was strong. Across around 400 genotyped donors of the cohort, an average of approximately 220,000 unique TCR beta nucleotide sequences per donor were sequenced, and 15% to 20% of those sequences were non-productive.

Receptors were amplified or captured by the immunoSEQ multiplex PCR assay. The multiplex PCR relied on a mix of 60 forward primers for TCR Vbeta segments and 13 reverse primers for TCR Jbeta segments. The CDR3 region of rearranged TCR beta genes was amplified from genomic DNA by a multiplex PCR assay. On the Illumina HiSeq System, the amplified TCR beta libraries were sequenced as 87-base-pair reads. The study's own analysis went as follows. A later analysis tallied 75 million to 85 million unique TCR beta chains across the 700 or so repertoires, and approximately 9.9 million of those chains were shared by two or more donors. A nearest-neighbor algorithm error-corrected the raw reads and collapsed the reads into unique sequences, merging closely related sequences to remove PCR and sequencing errors. V, D and J gene segments were assigned by aligning CDR3 sequences to IMGT reference sequences. For a sequence to be retained, a match of at least six nucleotides was required to both a V gene segment and a J gene segment. A rearrangement counted as productive if the CDR3 had no stop codons and remained in frame with V and J, and every other rearrangement counted as non-productive. CDR3 was defined according to IMGT convention as the region running from the second conserved V-encoded cysteine to the conserved J-encoded phenylalanine. In an earlier analysis of 587 of the donors, sequences lacking an unambiguous match to a single V gene segment were excluded. In an earlier analysis of 450 to 750 of the donors, a V segment was called functional when productive rearrangements were above 56.7%, and segregating when the standard deviation between donors exceeded 5%. A statistical classification framework was built for diagnosing cytomegalovirus status from the catalog of TCR beta chain sequences. V and J gene assignment, in a later analysis, came from comparing TCR nucleotide sequences with IMGT/GENE-DB human TR gene sequences. The TCRdist pipeline was used in a later analysis to assign CDR3 sequences and most-parsimonious VDJ recombination scenarios. In a later analysis, each TCR beta chain was defined by its CDR3 amino acid sequence together with its V-gene family, and reads lacking a unique V-gene family were excluded. In a later analysis, approximately 640 highly shared, low-generation-probability nucleotide sequences were removed to address suspected cross-contamination and a sequencing artifact. In a later analysis, a clonal expansion index was calculated for each public chain from normalized within-repertoire ranks of inferred template counts. A later analysis computed generation probabilities with a VDJ recombination model fitted to out-of-frame rearrangements, and checked the results against IGoR. In a later analysis, TCR-TCR, TCR-HLA and TCR-CMV co-occurrence was scored with hypergeometric tests, and a repertoire-size bias correction was applied to TCR pairs. A later analysis estimated false discovery rates by permuting HLA or CMV assignments 20 times. In a later analysis, co-occurring TCRs were grouped with DBSCAN, and TCRdist sequence similarity was added when clustering was performed within HLA-allele-positive subsets. Co-occurrence clustering excluded repertoires with fewer than 30,000 or more than 120,000 public chains, plus five with anomalous nucleotide sharing. TCRdb provides this immuneACCESS table in a form limited to in-frame rearrangements. Some clones are lacking; in checked studies, under half of them reflect an unresolved V gene, and why the rest are absent is not known. V, J and clone size are those of that table, while D and trimming were read from the DNA. Counted in this sample were about 200,000 clones; over 65% of them appeared once. The top ten clones comprise around 0.1% of the sample.

Counted from cysteine to phenylalanine, this CDR3 has 14 amino acids. Only the CDR3 portion is preserved as DNA: 42 bases, with reading frame beginning at the first base. CDR1 and CDR2, looked up from the germline V gene, are KGHSH and LQKENI. A distance of 13 bases separates the germline ends of V and J, which lose 3 bases and 5 bases respectively. Study-wide findings and limitations: A group of highly shared sequence variants was considered likely to be a technical artifact of the sequencing pipeline. Sequencing depth was assumed to be roughly uniform across donors in the presence/absence analyses, though that assumption may not hold. An earlier analysis of some 590 of the donors showed that most TCR beta V segments appeared in productive rearrangements either about 90% or about 30% of the time, which broadly matched IMGT annotations. According to a later analysis, parvovirus B19, influenza, CMV and Epstein-Barr virus appeared linked to several top co-occurrence clusters. Because HLA typing was unavailable for some donors at each locus, only the typed subset was used in association tests. A later genetic analysis reported fewer N-insertions in productive TCRs among donors in an Asian-associated ancestry cluster than the roughly 640-donor mean. Correlated functional status among segregating V segments might reflect linkage disequilibrium, but an unknown experimental factor could not be ruled out. Assigning TCR associations to individual alleles was difficult when HLA alleles, especially DR and DQ, strongly co-occurred. At a false discovery rate of 0.05, a later analysis linked 16,951 TCR beta sequences to specific HLA alleles. Because the 87-base-pair reads could not distinguish some IMGT-functional V segments, including TRBV6-2 and TRBV6-3, those segments were excluded. In a later analysis, HLA-associated TCR beta chains were found to be more clonally expanded and to have lower generation probabilities than equally common non-associated chains. Seventeen rarely observed V segments, including chromosome 9 orphons, were excluded from the earlier analysis of 550 to 700 of the donors because counts were too low. Only TCR beta chains were sequenced in this cohort, and the absence of alpha or paired-chain data limited detectable features. In a later analysis, the rate of TCR association differed among HLA loci, with DRB1 alleles having the most associated TCRs and HLA-C alleles having the fewest. In a later genetic analysis, a missense DCLRE1C variant was associated with V-gene and J-gene trimming of TCR beta chains, and the association was replicated in an independent cohort. A total of 150 to 200 TCR beta chains were listed by the study as associated with cytomegalovirus. A further reported finding was that TCR beta sequences accurately predicted the HLA-A and HLA-B alleles for most subjects in the first cohort. Cytomegalovirus status was reported to be diagnosed by the classifier with high specificity and sensitivity in both the original and validation cohorts. The authors suggested that the approach could potentially be generalized to other disease states and immunological phenotypes. Most CMV-associated TCR beta chains appeared to be HLA-restricted in a later analysis, and the HLA associations seemed to be driven largely by CMV exposure. While some public TCRs were present in many individuals, most TCR sequences turned up only very rarely across donors. CMV serostatus was the only immune exposure information available for the cohort. Three of the identified cytomegalovirus-associated TCR beta chains were confirmed in vitro to be specific for cytomegalovirus antigens.

In total, roughly 710 healthy bone marrow donors made up the cohort. At the time of sampling, all cohort members were nominally healthy, though unrecorded immune exposures were likely present. The donor tested CMV seronegative, placing the donor among the roughly 350 seronegative members of the cohort. Each donor provided a peripheral blood sample, and peripheral blood mononuclear cells were used for TCR beta sequencing. Genomic DNA extraction from the blood cell samples was performed with the Qiagen DNeasy Blood Extraction Kit. Turning to this clone: Which antigen it targets is not known. Per-nucleotide qualities are absent, and no much larger clonotype sits a single base away.

The rearranged chain carries TRBV18 and TRBJ2-5; 5 matching bases give a weak D call of TRBD1. This clonotype was sampled from a boy younger than 10 in good health and CMV-seronegative. Sequencing was done on a sample of PBMCs. This receptor carries the CDR3 CASSPPARVETQYF. The DNA sequence follows: TGTGCCAGCTCACCGCCCGCCAGGGTTGAGACCCAGTACTTC.